This T cell receptor beta chain was profiled in a study of regulatory T cells in long-lasting Graves disease. Assembly of TCR beta libraries relied on iRepertoire HTBI primers together with Arm-PCR of CDR3 regions. TCRdb processed the multiplex PCR reads anew with MiXCR; each CDR3 protein has one entry. The sample lists around 460,000 distinct CDR3 sequences, 12% to 15% occurring once. Time point: newly diagnosed GD, antithyroid drugs for less than 3 months. Following extraction of RNA from PBMCs, that RNA was used to make the TCR library. Diagnoses of Graves' disease were made by American Thyroid Association guidelines. This clonotype was counted many times. V dropped 2 bases and J dropped 5; count of bases not matched to a gene: 11. This CDR3 has 17 residues. Germline V lookup: CDR1 SGHRS, CDR2 YFSETQ. This sample also belongs to another study, concerning T cells in Graves' hyperthyroidism and ophthalmopathy. According to that study: Together with thyroid ultrasound, orbital computed tomography, serum thyroxine and TRAb, clinical symptoms were used for diagnoses. When the TCR CDR3 underwent first-round RT-PCR, the HTBI primer set was used.

The chain couples TRBV5-1 to TRBJ2-3, with 10 bases matching TRBD2. The receptor's source is a woman between 50 and 59 years old with Graves disease. The material sequenced was peripheral blood mononuclear cells (PBMCs), taken at new diagnosis, from a patient treated with antithyroid drugs. CDR3 bases: TGCGCCAGCAGCTTAGGCTTAGCGGGAGGCCCGGGAGATACGCAGTATTTT. It yields the protein CASSLGLAGGPGDTQYF.